This TCR beta chain was profiled in a study of T-cell reconstitution after alpha-beta-depleted transplantation in children. Unique molecular identifiers were used in preparing the TCRbeta library. TCRdb reprocessed the PCR reads via MiXCR and lists one record per CDR3 protein. The sample contains 700,000 to 850,000 distinct CDR3 sequences, roughly 15% of which appear only once. Study findings and constraints: T-cell numbers and diversity one year post-transplant derived largely from freshly generated T cells. Day-60 TCRbeta diversity that was high in some patients was derived from surviving recipient T cells and thymic progenitors. By about two months after transplant, alpha-beta T cells reportedly arose from several hundred graft clones that had expanded.

V dropped 1 base and J dropped 1 base, with 9 bases sitting between them. Looked up from germline, CDR1 is MNHEY and CDR2 is SMNVEV (reference sequence). This CDR3 region has 15 residues. This clonotype was recorded many times. As yet, its antigen is unknown. The chain couples TRBV27 to TRBJ2-3; D is ambiguous. This sequence was found in a male patient younger than 18 who had a stem cell transplant for acute lymphoblastic leukemia, so the T cells may come from the graft donor. The input for sequencing was PBMCs, mostly from graft donor cells, taken 360 days after TCRalphabeta/CD19-depleted stem cell transplant. This CDR3 reads CASSLLPLRTDTQYF. CDR3 DNA sequence: TGTGCCAGCAGTTTATTGCCCCTCCGCACAGATACGCAGTATTTT.